This TCR beta chain was recovered during a study of shared clonotypes between healthy human individuals. Details on this clone: Its cognate antigen is unknown.

Assay: immunoSEQ multiplex PCR; the TCRdb copy retains only in-frame clones and omits some. The table records 750,000 to 1,000,000 clones, about 91% of them present only once. In the naive CD8 group, cells lacked CD45RO and were positively selected for CCR7, so terminally differentiated effector memory CD45RA+ cells were left out. Free of recent acute infections or vaccinations, the donors were healthy HIV-negative adults. Study findings and constraints: Sampling covered nothing but blood. Tissue TCR repertoires likely differ from those found in blood. How much donors shared clonotypes was expected to be affected by sequencing depth. Larger estimated richness was generally recorded for naive subsets relative to memory subsets.

Germline assignment: CDR1 SEHNR and CDR2 FQNEAQ (reference sequence). The ends were cut back, 2 bases at V and 10 bases at J, with 14 bases in the middle. CDR3 size: 13 residues. This sequence originates from a man aged 25 to 45 in good health. The V gene is TRBV7-9, the J gene TRBJ1-1; D not certain. The sequencing input was naive CD8+ T cells sorted from blood. The CDR3: CASSLPLDTGAFF. CDR3 coding DNA: TGTGCCAGCAGCTTACCACTAGACACCGGAGCTTTCTTT.